A selection of T cell receptor beta chains follows, all from one sample in a study of PD-L1 blockade in urothelial cancer. The protocol was immunoSEQ multiplex PCR, while the TCRdb copy is restricted to in-frame clones and leaves out a portion. Here the sample spans roughly 74,000 clones, 87% being singletons. This specimen was PBMCs, taken around atezolizumab (anti-PD-L1) treatment. The receptor source for this set is a woman aged 65 to 85 with urothelial cancer. Both conserved end residues are part of each CDR3. The order of the fields is D gene, clone size, V gene, J gene, CDR3 DNA, CDR3 protein. A D gene is named only where the DNA matches it firmly. Size is stated for part of the rows, as once, few or many counts, or as a class when the clone is expanded.

d_gene: NA
abundance: once
v_gene: TRBV4-1
j_gene: TRBJ2-5
CDR3nt: TGCGCCAGCAGCCAGGGGGGTGTGATCGGGGAGACCCAGTACTTC
CDR3aa: CASSQGGVIGETQYF

d_gene: TRBD2
abundance: once
v_gene: TRBV29-1
j_gene: TRBJ2-1
CDR3nt: TGCAGCGTTGTCGCCCGGGGGACTAGATACCGTTACAATGAGCAGTTCTTC
CDR3aa: CSVVARGTRYRYNEQFF

d_gene: TRBD1
abundance: few
v_gene: TRBV28
j_gene: TRBJ2-5
CDR3nt: TGTGCCAGCACCGGGGGGGACAGGGGTCGAGAGACCCAGTACTTC
CDR3aa: CASTGGDRGRETQYF

d_gene: TRBD2
abundance: NA
v_gene: TRBV7-7
j_gene: TRBJ2-5
CDR3nt: TGTGCCAGCAGCTTTGTGGCTAGCGGAGGAGAGACCCAGTACTTC
CDR3aa: CASSFVASGGETQYF

d_gene: NA
abundance: NA
v_gene: TRBV4-2
j_gene: TRBJ1-5
CDR3nt: TGTGCCAGCAGCTACGGCACAGATAGCAATCAGCCCCAGCATTTT
CDR3aa: CASSYGTDSNQPQHF

d_gene: NA
abundance: NA
v_gene: TRBV14
j_gene: TRBJ2-1
CDR3nt: TGTGCCAGCAGCTACTCAGGGTATTACAATGAGCAGTTCTTC
CDR3aa: CASSYSGYYNEQFF

d_gene: NA
abundance: NA
v_gene: TRBV27
j_gene: TRBJ2-5
CDR3nt: TGTGCCAGCAGTCCGCTCTCCGGCGGAGAGACCCAGTACTTC
CDR3aa: CASSPLSGGETQYF

d_gene: NA
abundance: NA
v_gene: TRBV7-9
j_gene: TRBJ2-4
CDR3nt: TGTGCCAGCAGCTTAACACCCCTCAGGGAACCCTTTTCCAAAAACATTCAGTACTTC
CDR3aa: CASSLTPLREPFSKNIQYF

d_gene: NA
abundance: NA
v_gene: TRBV30
j_gene: TRBJ1-3
CDR3nt: TGTGCCTGGAGCCTTTTCGGGTCCGCTGGAAACACCATATATTTT
CDR3aa: CAWSLFGSAGNTIYF

d_gene: NA
abundance: NA
v_gene: TRBV6-1
j_gene: TRBJ2-1
CDR3nt: TGTGCCAGCAGTGGACGAGGAATGGCGAATGAGCAGTTCTTC
CDR3aa: CASSGRGMANEQFF

d_gene: TRBD2
abundance: NA
v_gene: TRBV29-1
j_gene: TRBJ2-1
CDR3nt: TGCAGCGTTGTTGGGAGGGGCAATGAGCAGTTCTTC
CDR3aa: CSVVGRGNEQFF

d_gene: TRBD2
abundance: once
v_gene: TRBV9
j_gene: TRBJ2-2
CDR3nt: TGTGCCAGCAGCGGACCACCGGGACTAGCGGTAACCGGGGAGCTGTTTTTT
CDR3aa: CASSGPPGLAVTGELFF

d_gene: TRBD2
abundance: NA
v_gene: TRBV9
j_gene: TRBJ2-1
CDR3nt: TGTGCCAGCAGCGTAAGCGGGATCTTTGATGAGCAGTTCTTC
CDR3aa: CASSVSGIFDEQFF

d_gene: NA
abundance: NA
v_gene: TRBV15
j_gene: TRBJ2-3
CDR3nt: TGTGCCACCGGGGAGGCTAGCACAGATACGCAGTATTTT
CDR3aa: CATGEASTDTQYF

d_gene: NA
abundance: once
v_gene: TRBV5-1
j_gene: TRBJ2-5
CDR3nt: TGCGCCAGCAGGTCTGTGGGCGGGGAGACCCAGTACTTC
CDR3aa: CASRSVGGETQYF

d_gene: TRBD2
abundance: NA
v_gene: TRBV5-1
j_gene: TRBJ2-1
CDR3nt: TGCGCCAGCAGCTTGCCCCGAATCCTGGAGACTAGCGGGAGACTTAGCTCCTACAATGAGCAGTTCTTC
CDR3aa: CASSLPRILETSGRLSSYNEQFF

d_gene: NA
abundance: NA
v_gene: TRBV18
j_gene: TRBJ2-7
CDR3nt: TGTGCCAGCTCACAAGGGCCCCAACAGGGAACTTACGAGCAGTACTTC
CDR3aa: CASSQGPQQGTYEQYF

d_gene: TRBD1
abundance: once
v_gene: TRBV5-1
j_gene: TRBJ1-1
CDR3nt: TGCGCCAGCAGCTTGGGACAGGGTACGGATCCGGACACTGAAGCTTTCTTT
CDR3aa: CASSLGQGTDPDTEAFF

d_gene: TRBD2
abundance: few
v_gene: TRBV4-2
j_gene: TRBJ2-5
CDR3nt: TGTGCCAGCAGCCAATCCGAGCGGGGAGAGACCCAGTACTTC
CDR3aa: CASSQSERGETQYF

d_gene: NA
abundance: NA
v_gene: TRBV7-9
j_gene: TRBJ2-5
CDR3nt: TGTGCCAGCAGCTTAGGAGGAGGGATAGAGACCCAGTACTTC
CDR3aa: CASSLGGGIETQYF

d_gene: TRBD1
abundance: NA
v_gene: TRBV11-2
j_gene: TRBJ1-2
CDR3nt: TGTGCCAGCAGCCCGTCTCCCCTGACAGGGATGCATGGCTACACCTTC
CDR3aa: CASSPSPLTGMHGYTF

d_gene: TRBD2
abundance: NA
v_gene: TRBV5-1
j_gene: TRBJ2-5
CDR3nt: TGCGCCAGCAGCAAGAAGCTAGCGGGGATGGCACAGACCCAGTACTTC
CDR3aa: CASSKKLAGMAQTQYF

d_gene: NA
abundance: NA
v_gene: TRBV2
j_gene: TRBJ1-1
CDR3nt: TGTGCCAGCAGTGGGTCGGGTGGGTTGAACACTGAAGCTTTCTTT
CDR3aa: CASSGSGGLNTEAFF

d_gene: TRBD2
abundance: NA
v_gene: TRBV2
j_gene: TRBJ2-3
CDR3nt: TGTGCCAGCAAAGGGCCTAGCGGGGGCACAGATACGCAGTATTTT
CDR3aa: CASKGPSGGTDTQYF

d_gene: TRBD2
abundance: NA
v_gene: TRBV9
j_gene: TRBJ2-1
CDR3nt: TGTGCCAGCAGCGTAGGGACTAGCGGGGCCTATAATGAGCAGTTCTTC
CDR3aa: CASSVGTSGAYNEQFF

d_gene: NA
abundance: NA
v_gene: TRBV10-3
j_gene: TRBJ1-2
CDR3nt: TGTGCCATCACTACCGACGGGAACTATGGCTACACCTTC
CDR3aa: CAITTDGNYGYTF

d_gene: TRBD1
abundance: NA
v_gene: TRBV2
j_gene: TRBJ2-7
CDR3nt: TGTGCCAGCAGAGCCCGGGACAGGGCCTACGAGCAGTACTTC
CDR3aa: CASRARDRAYEQYF

d_gene: NA
abundance: few
v_gene: TRBV19
j_gene: TRBJ2-7
CDR3nt: TGTGCCAGTAGTGAGGCAGGGCACTACGAGCAGTACTTC
CDR3aa: CASSEAGHYEQYF

d_gene: NA
abundance: NA
v_gene: TRBV27
j_gene: TRBJ2-2
CDR3nt: TGTGCCAGCAGTTTATCGGTTTTGAGCACCGGGGAGCTGTTTTTT
CDR3aa: CASSLSVLSTGELFF

d_gene: NA
abundance: NA
v_gene: TRBV7-8
j_gene: TRBJ2-5
CDR3nt: TGTGCCAGCAGCTGGGGGCAGGGCCAAGAGACCCAGTACTTC
CDR3aa: CASSWGQGQETQYF

d_gene: TRBD1
abundance: NA
v_gene: TRBV2
j_gene: TRBJ2-1
CDR3nt: TGTGCCAGCAGACCCAGGGGGCTAAATGAGCAGTTCTTC
CDR3aa: CASRPRGLNEQFF

d_gene: TRBD2
abundance: NA
v_gene: TRBV27
j_gene: TRBJ2-1
CDR3nt: TGTGCCAGCAGTTCCCGGACTAGCGGGGGGGGATCCTACAATGAGCAGTTCTTC
CDR3aa: CASSSRTSGGGSYNEQFF

d_gene: TRBD1
abundance: NA
v_gene: TRBV7-9
j_gene: TRBJ2-5
CDR3nt: TGTGCCAGCAGCGCCACCCAGGGGGCGTGGGAGACCCAGTACTTC
CDR3aa: CASSATQGAWETQYF

d_gene: NA
abundance: NA
v_gene: TRBV2
j_gene: TRBJ1-5
CDR3nt: TGTGCCAGCAACGCTGGCGACCCTCTCGGGTCCAATCAGCCCCAGCATTTT
CDR3aa: CASNAGDPLGSNQPQHF

d_gene: TRBD1
abundance: once
v_gene: TRBV5-1
j_gene: TRBJ1-2
CDR3nt: TGCGCCAGCAGCTTGAACCCGGGACAGGGGACGGGGGACTATGGCTACACCTTC
CDR3aa: CASSLNPGQGTGDYGYTF

d_gene: NA
abundance: NA
v_gene: TRBV15
j_gene: TRBJ1-5
CDR3nt: TGTGCCACCAGCAGTGGTTCCCCCTATAGCAATCAGCCCCAGCATTTT
CDR3aa: CATSSGSPYSNQPQHF

d_gene: TRBD1
abundance: NA
v_gene: TRBV6-1
j_gene: TRBJ2-1
CDR3nt: TGTGCCAGCAGTCCAAGGACAGGCGCAGCCAATGAGCAGTTCTTC
CDR3aa: CASSPRTGAANEQFF

d_gene: NA
abundance: NA
v_gene: TRBV5-1
j_gene: TRBJ1-1
CDR3nt: TGCGCCAGCAGCTTTGGAACAGGAGAAGCTTTCTTT
CDR3aa: CASSFGTGEAFF

d_gene: NA
abundance: NA
v_gene: TRBV4-2
j_gene: TRBJ2-2
CDR3nt: TGTGCCAGCAGCCAAGCACAGCACACCGGGGAGCTGTTTTTT
CDR3aa: CASSQAQHTGELFF

d_gene: NA
abundance: NA
v_gene: TRBV2
j_gene: TRBJ1-5
CDR3nt: TGTGCCAGCAGTGAACGCGGGGGTAGCAATCAGCCCCAGCATTTT
CDR3aa: CASSERGGSNQPQHF

d_gene: TRBD2
abundance: NA
v_gene: TRBV5-1
j_gene: TRBJ2-1
CDR3nt: TGCGCCAGCAGCTTAGGGGAGGGAAGCTCCTACAATGAGCAGTTCTTC
CDR3aa: CASSLGEGSSYNEQFF

d_gene: NA
abundance: NA
v_gene: TRBV6-6
j_gene: TRBJ2-5
CDR3nt: TGTGCCAGCAGTTACTCGAAAGCACCCCTCCAAGAGACCCAGTACTTC
CDR3aa: CASSYSKAPLQETQYF

d_gene: NA
abundance: NA
v_gene: TRBV5-1
j_gene: TRBJ1-1
CDR3nt: TGCGCCAGCAGCCAAGATGTGGGCGAAGCTTTCTTT
CDR3aa: CASSQDVGEAFF

d_gene: TRBD2
abundance: NA
v_gene: TRBV5-1
j_gene: TRBJ2-5
CDR3nt: TGCGCCAGCAGCCGCCTAGGGGCGGGGGATCAAGAGACCCAGTACTTC
CDR3aa: CASSRLGAGDQETQYF

d_gene: TRBD1
abundance: NA
v_gene: TRBV6-6
j_gene: TRBJ1-2
CDR3nt: TGTGCCAGCAGTAAAACTTGGACAGGGGACTATGGCTACACCTTC
CDR3aa: CASSKTWTGDYGYTF

d_gene: TRBD1
abundance: NA
v_gene: TRBV4-1
j_gene: TRBJ2-5
CDR3nt: TGCGCCAGCAGCCGACAGGGGGCTCAAGAGACCCAGTACTTC
CDR3aa: CASSRQGAQETQYF

d_gene: NA
abundance: NA
v_gene: TRBV28
j_gene: TRBJ2-7
CDR3nt: TGTGCCAGCAGTTTTGCGGGCTACGAGCAGTACTTC
CDR3aa: CASSFAGYEQYF

d_gene: TRBD1
abundance: NA
v_gene: TRBV5-1
j_gene: TRBJ1-2
CDR3nt: TGCGCCAGCAGCTTGCAACAGGGGGAGGATGGCTACACCTTC
CDR3aa: CASSLQQGEDGYTF